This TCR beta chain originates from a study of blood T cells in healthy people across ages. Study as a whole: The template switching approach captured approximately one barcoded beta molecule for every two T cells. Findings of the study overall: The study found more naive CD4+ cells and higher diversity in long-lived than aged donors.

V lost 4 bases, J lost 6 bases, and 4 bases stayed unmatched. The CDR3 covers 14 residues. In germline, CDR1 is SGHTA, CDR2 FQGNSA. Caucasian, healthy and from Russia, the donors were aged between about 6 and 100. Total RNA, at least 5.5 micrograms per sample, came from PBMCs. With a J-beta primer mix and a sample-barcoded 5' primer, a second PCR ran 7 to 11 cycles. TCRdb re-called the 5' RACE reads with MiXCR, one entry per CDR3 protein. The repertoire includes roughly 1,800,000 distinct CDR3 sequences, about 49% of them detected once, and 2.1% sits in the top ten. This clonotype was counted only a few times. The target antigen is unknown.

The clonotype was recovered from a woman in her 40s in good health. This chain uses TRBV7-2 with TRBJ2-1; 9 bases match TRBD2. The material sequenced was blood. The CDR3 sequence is CASSWRRGGNEQFF. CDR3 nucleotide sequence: TGTGCCAGCAGCTGGAGGCGGGGGGGCAATGAGCAGTTCTTC.